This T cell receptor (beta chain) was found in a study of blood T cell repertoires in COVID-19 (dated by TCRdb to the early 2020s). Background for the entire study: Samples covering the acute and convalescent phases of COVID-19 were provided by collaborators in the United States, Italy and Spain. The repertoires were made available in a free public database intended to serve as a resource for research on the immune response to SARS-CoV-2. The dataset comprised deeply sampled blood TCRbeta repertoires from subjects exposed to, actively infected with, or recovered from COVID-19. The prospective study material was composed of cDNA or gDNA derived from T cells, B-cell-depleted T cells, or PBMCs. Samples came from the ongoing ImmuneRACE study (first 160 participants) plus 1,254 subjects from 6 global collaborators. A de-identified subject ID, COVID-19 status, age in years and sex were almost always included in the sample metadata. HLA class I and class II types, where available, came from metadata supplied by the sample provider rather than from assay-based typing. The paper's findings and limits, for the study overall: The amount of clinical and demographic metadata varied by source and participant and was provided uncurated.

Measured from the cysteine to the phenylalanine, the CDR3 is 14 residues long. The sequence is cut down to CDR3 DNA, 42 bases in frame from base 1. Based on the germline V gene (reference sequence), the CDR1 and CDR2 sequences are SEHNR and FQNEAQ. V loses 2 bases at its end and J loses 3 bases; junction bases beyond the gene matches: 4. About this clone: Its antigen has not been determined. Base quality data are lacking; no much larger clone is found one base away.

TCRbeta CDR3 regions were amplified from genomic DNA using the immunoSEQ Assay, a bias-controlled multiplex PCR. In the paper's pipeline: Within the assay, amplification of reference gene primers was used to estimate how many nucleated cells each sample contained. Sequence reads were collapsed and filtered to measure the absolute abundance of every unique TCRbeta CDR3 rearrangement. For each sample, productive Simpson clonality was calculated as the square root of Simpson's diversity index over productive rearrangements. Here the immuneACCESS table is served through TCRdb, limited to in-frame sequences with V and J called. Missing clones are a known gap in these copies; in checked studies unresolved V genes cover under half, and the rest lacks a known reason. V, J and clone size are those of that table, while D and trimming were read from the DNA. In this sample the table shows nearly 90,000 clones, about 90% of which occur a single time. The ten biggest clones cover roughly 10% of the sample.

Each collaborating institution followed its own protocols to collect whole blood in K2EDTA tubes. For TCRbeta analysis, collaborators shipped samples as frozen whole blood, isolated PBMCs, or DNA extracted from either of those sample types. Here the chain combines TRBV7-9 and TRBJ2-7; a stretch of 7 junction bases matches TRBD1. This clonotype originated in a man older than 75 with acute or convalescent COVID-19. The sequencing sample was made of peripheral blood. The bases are TGTGCCAGCAGCTTACAGGGGGAAGGCTACGAGCAGTACTTC. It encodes CASSLQGEGYEQYF.